Each of the 18 T cell receptor beta chains below was sequenced from the same sample in a study of T cell responses to AZD1222 COVID-19 vaccine. The assay was immunoSEQ multiplex PCR, and TCRdb's table has in-frame clones only and misses some. Seen here are 120,000 or so clones, roughly 87% observed once, and the top ten hold 1.5%. The source was peripheral blood, collected on day 0 of AZD1222 vaccination. The receptor source for this set is an adult in good health.

The J gene is TRBJ1-5, the V gene TRBV30; 10 bases fit TRBD1. V shed 3 bases and J 9 bases; nucleotides not matched to a gene: 5. This CDR3 has 13 residues. Germline V gene data show CDR1 as GTSNPN and CDR2 as SVGIG (reference sequence). The CDR3 region has the DNA TGTGCCTGGAGCAGGACAGGGGGATCGCCCCAGCATTTT. This encodes CAWSRTGGSPQHF. Combining the CDR3 with reference TRBV30 and TRBJ1-5 gives the whole variable domain SQTIHQWPATLVQPVGSPLSLECTVEGTSNPNLYWYRQAAGRGLQLLFYSVGIGQISSEVPQNLSASRPQDRQFILSSKKLLLSDSGFYLCAWSRTGGSPQHFGDGTRLSIL.

J is TRBJ1-2 and V is TRBV28; no definite D call. Germline CDR1 MDHEN, CDR2 SYDVKM. Trimming cost V 11 bases and J 4 bases, with 11 bases left between them. The CDR3 covers 11 residues. The chain's CDR3 is CAVLAGYGYTF. The CDR3, as DNA: TGTGCCGTCCTGGCCGGCTATGGCTACACCTTC.

The chain links TRBV19 to TRBJ1-4; D is perhaps TRBD1 (5 bases). Per germline, CDR1 LNHDA and CDR2 SQIVND (reference sequence). V was trimmed by 4 bases and J by 0 bases, leaving 18 bases between them. The CDR3 is 18 residues long. Written as DNA, the CDR3 is TGTGCCAGTAGTAACCGGGACGGGCTTTTGGCAACTAATGAAAAACTGTTTTTT. It encodes CASSNRDGLLATNEKLFF.

This clone appeared a single time. V gene TRBV7-9 combines with J gene TRBJ1-1; D may be TRBD1 (5 bases). This CDR3 contains 13 residues. Germline V CDR1 and CDR2: SEHNR, FQNEAQ (reference sequence). V was cut by 5 bases and J by 4 bases, with 11 bases left in between. CDR3 nucleotide sequence: TGTGCCAGCAGCGCAGGGTTCGCCACTGAAGCTTTCTTT. This translates into CASSAGFATEAFF.

This clone has a handful of counts. This chain uses TRBV6-5 with TRBJ2-7; D perhaps matches TRBD2 (6 bases). The CDR3 spans 14 residues. Trimming stripped 8 bases from V and 3 bases from J, with 17 bases between. CDR1 is MNHEY and CDR2 is SVGAGI in the germline V gene. The CDR3 DNA follows: TGTGCCAGCCAACCCGGGGGATCTCACTACGAGCAGTACTTC. Translated, it gives CASQPGGSHYEQYF.

This clone appeared once. The rearrangement uses TRBV28 and TRBJ1-5; D is possibly TRBD1 (6 bases). Germline V CDR1 and CDR2: MDHEN, SYDVKM. The length of the CDR3 is 14 residues. V was shortened by 1 base and J by 7 bases, with 11 bases between the two germline ends. As DNA, the CDR3 is TGTGCCAGCAGTTTATCCGGGGGCAGACAGCCCCAGCATTTT. Its translation: CASSLSGGRQPQHF.

J is TRBJ1-2 and V is TRBV28; 11 bases align to TRBD1. Germline CDR1 MDHEN, CDR2 SYDVKM. V gave up 6 bases and J gave up 4 bases; unmatched junction bases: 4. The CDR3 extends over 14 amino acids. CDR3 sequence (DNA): TGTGCCAGCAGCACCGGGACAGGGGGCTATGGCTACACCTTC. It translates to CASSTGTGGYGYTF.

J is TRBJ2-2 and V is TRBV7-8, with D uncertain. The V gene lost 1 base and the J gene lost 6 bases, with 9 bases spanning the gap. Germline V CDR1 and CDR2: SGHVS, FQNEAQ. The CDR3 covers 14 residues. CDR3 sequence reads: CASSLGQPAGELFF. The CDR3 region has the DNA TGTGCCAGCAGCTTAGGCCAGCCCGCCGGGGAGCTGTTTTTT. The full variable domain, completed using reference TRBV7-8 and TRBJ2-2, is GAGVSQSPRYKVAKRGQDVALRCDPISGHVSLFWYQQALGQGPEFLTYFQNEAQLDKSGLPSDRFFAERPEGSVSTLKIQRTQQEDSAVYLCASSLGQPAGELFFGEGSRLTVL.

The genes are TRBV3-1 (or the pseudogene TRBV3-2) and TRBJ1-1; 8 nucleotides align to TRBD1. This CDR3 region has 16 residues. Germline CDR1 and CDR2: LGHDT and YNNKEL (reference sequence). V lost 1 base, J lost 4 bases, and 8 bases stayed unmatched. CDR3 sequence: CASSQASLTGGTEAFF. CDR3 nucleotide sequence: TGTGCCAGCAGCCAAGCATCCCTTACAGGGGGCACTGAAGCTTTCTTT.

This rearrangement joins TRBV5-1 to TRBJ2-4; TRBD1 agrees at 9 bases. The CDR3 covers 14 residues. Germline-derived CDR1 and CDR2 are SGHRS and YFSETQ. The V gene end was trimmed by 4 bases and the J gene end by 7 bases; junction bases not matched to a gene: 6. DNA of the CDR3: TGCGCCAGCAGCACCAACAGGGGGCGGAACATTCAGTACTTC. Translating it yields CASSTNRGRNIQYF.

J is TRBJ1-5 and V is TRBV12-3 or TRBV12-4, with D hard to call. The CDR3 extends over 13 amino acids. V was cut by 4 bases and J by 9 bases, with 13 bases left in between. The CDR3 sequence: CASSSGLGWPQHF. Written as DNA, the CDR3 is TGTGCCAGCAGTTCTGGGCTTGGCTGGCCCCAGCATTTT.

The chain is built from TRBV7-2 and TRBJ2-3, with a possible D match to TRBD1 (5 bases). V was cut by 5 bases and J by 0 bases, with 12 bases left in between. The CDR3 runs 15 residues. The germline gives CDR1 SGHTA, CDR2 FQGNSA. CDR3 loop: CASSLQGTSTDTQYF. The DNA of the CDR3 is TGTGCCAGCAGCCTCCAGGGCACTAGCACAGATACGCAGTATTTT.

The gene calls are TRBV6-4 and TRBJ2-2; maybe TRBD1 (6 bases). This CDR3 has 15 residues. The germline V gene encodes CDR1 MRHNA and CDR2 SNTAGT. V was clipped by 2 bases and J by 1 base, with 8 bases between them. The CDR3 is CASSDKGQNTGELFF. CDR3 DNA sequence: TGTGCCAGCAGTGACAAGGGACAGAACACCGGGGAGCTGTTTTTT.

The rearrangement links TRBV9 to TRBJ2-1, with 9 bases aligning to TRBD2. This CDR3 is 15 amino acids long. Per germline, CDR1 SGDLS and CDR2 YYNGEE. Unmatched junction bases numbered 5, after V lost 4 bases and J lost 3 bases. In DNA form, the CDR3 reads TGTGCCAGCAGCCCTAGAGCGGGGGGCTACAATGAGCAGTTCTTC. Translation: CASSPRAGGYNEQFF. The full variable domain, rest sourced from reference TRBV9 and TRBJ2-1, is DSGVTQTPKHLITATGQRVTLRCSPRSGDLSVYWYQQSLDQGLQFLIQYYNGEERAKGNILERFSAQQFPDLHSELNLSSLELGDSALYFCASSPRAGGYNEQFFGPGTRLTVL.

The CDR3: CASSQERSSGVYNEQFF. In DNA, the CDR3 is TGTGCCAGCAGCCAAGAACGGTCAAGCGGAGTGTACAATGAGCAGTTCTTC. This sequence joins TRBV4-2 and TRBJ2-1; perhaps TRBD2 as D (5 bases). Germline V lookup: CDR1 LGHNA, CDR2 YNFKEQ. This CDR3 region has 17 residues. Trimming took 0 bases from V and 4 from J, leaving 16 bases between them.

Turning to this clone: The sample has other DNA sequences that encode this CDR3 too. This chain uses TRBV5-1 with TRBJ2-3; unclear D gene. CDR3 length: 13 residues. Trimming took 1 base from V and 1 from J, leaving 4 bases between them. CDR1 is SGHRS and CDR2 is YFSETQ in the germline V gene. Written as DNA, the CDR3 is TGCGCCAGCAGCTTGAGACGCACAGATACGCAGTATTTT. Amino acids: CASSLRRTDTQYF.

V usage is TRBV19 and J usage is TRBJ2-7, with unresolved D. The CDR3 consists of 13 residues. The germline V and J ends were trimmed by 2 bases and 6 bases, with 11 bases remaining between them. Germline loops: CDR1 LNHDA, CDR2 SQIVND (reference sequence). CDR3 DNA sequence: TGTGCCAGTAGTATACAACAATCAGGCGAGCAGTACTTC. Translated: CASSIQQSGEQYF. The whole variable domain, filled in from reference TRBV19 and TRBJ2-7, reads DGGITQSPKYLFRKEGQNVTLSCEQNLNHDAMYWYRQDPGQGLRLIYYSQIVNDFQKGDIAEGYSVSREKKESFPLTVTSAQKNPTAFYLCASSIQQSGEQYFGPGTRLTVT.

J is TRBJ2-6 and V is TRBV28; 8 bases are a match to TRBD2. V was pared by 4 bases and J by 0 bases, with 11 bases of the junction left unmatched. Germline-derived CDR1 and CDR2 are MDHEN and SYDVKM. The CDR3 is 19 residues long. This chain's CDR3 is CASSSPGGAGPSGANVLTF. The CDR3 DNA follows: TGTGCCAGCAGTTCCCCGGGGGGGGCGGGGCCCTCTGGGGCCAACGTCCTGACTTTC. The whole variable domain, remainder taken from reference TRBV28 and TRBJ2-6, is DVKVTQSSRYLVKRTGEKVFLECVQDMDHENMFWYRQDPGLGLRLIYFSYDVKMKEKGDIPEGYSVSREKKERFSLILESASTNQTSMYLCASSSPGGAGPSGANVLTFGAGSRLTVL.